What follows are 13 T cell receptor beta chains derived from one specimen sequenced in a study of T cells after yellow fever vaccination. TCRdb reprocessed the 5' RACE reads with MiXCR, giving one entry per CDR3 protein. The data contain around 590,000 distinct CDR3 sequences, 10% to 15% of them seen just once; the ten biggest clones take up 15%. The sequences come from PBMCs, collected on the day of the yellow fever booster vaccination. Receptor source: a man aged 25-45 years who received the YFV17D yellow fever vaccine.

This clonotype showed up just a few times. The chain carries TRBV20-1 and TRBJ1-6, with 7 bases aligning to TRBD1. Germline trimming cut 6 bases from V and 9 bases from J; bases unmatched to any gene: 8. Looked up from germline, CDR1 is DFQATT and CDR2 is SNEGSKA (reference sequence). The CDR3 covers 13 residues. The DNA for the CDR3 is TGCAGTGCAATAACAGGGGCGCGTTCACCCCTCCACTTT. This sequence encodes CSAITGARSPLHF.

The chain recombines TRBV7-2 with TRBJ2-1; D not certain. The germline V and J ends were trimmed by 1 base and 6 bases, with 10 bases remaining between them. Germline V gene data show CDR1 as SGHTA and CDR2 as FQGNSA. This CDR3 has 14 residues. The CDR3 is CASSLGGATNEQFF. The CDR3 nucleotides read TGTGCCAGCAGCTTAGGTGGAGCGACCAATGAGCAGTTCTTC.

This clonotype was observed at least ten times. CDR3 protein: CASSLAGKETQYF. CDR3 bases: TGTGCCAGCAGTTTAGCGGGGAAAGAGACCCAGTACTTC. The chain carries TRBV12-3 or TRBV12-4 and TRBJ2-5, with D uncertain. CDR3 length: 13 amino acids. Trimming took off 0 bases at V and 3 bases at J, with 5 bases between the two ends.

The V and J genes are TRBV29-1 and TRBJ2-3; 7 bases match TRBD2. The CDR3 has 15 amino acids. The germline CDR1 and CDR2 sequences are SQVTM and ANQGSEA. V shed 2 bases and J 3 bases; nucleotides not matched to a gene: 8. The CDR3 DNA follows: TGCAGCGTTGAACCCCGACTAGCTGATACAGATACGCAGTATTTT. Translation gives CSVEPRLADTDTQYF.

The V call is TRBV11-3, the J call TRBJ2-2; D gene unclear. Trimming removed 1 base at V and 4 bases at J, with 7 bases between. The CDR3 is 14 residues long. Germline CDR1 and CDR2: SGHNT and YENEEA. The CDR3 sequence is CASSLGASTGELFF. CDR3 nucleotides: TGTGCCAGCAGCTTAGGAGCGAGCACCGGGGAGCTGTTTTTT.

DNA of the CDR3: TGCGCCAGCAGCCAAGAATTCGGTCCCTACGAGCAGTACTTC. Its translation is CASSQEFGPYEQYF. J is TRBJ2-7 and V is TRBV4-1; D unclear. Per the germline V gene, CDR1 is MGHRA and CDR2 is YSYEKL. Deletions cut 0 bases from V and 2 bases from J, with 8 bases between. The CDR3 contains 14 residues.

The table lists this clonotype with a few counts. This chain joins TRBV15 and TRBJ1-5, with TRBD1 as a possible D gene (6 bases). Germline CDR1 LNHNV, CDR2 YYDKDF (reference sequence). The length of the CDR3 is 16 residues. Trimming removed 2 bases from V and 7 bases from J, with 18 bases in between. DNA for the CDR3: TGTGCCACCAGCAGATACGGACAGAACCCGGGCCAGCCCCAGCATTTT. As protein: CATSRYGQNPGQPQHF.

The chain links TRBV28 to TRBJ2-1, with D possibly being TRBD2 (6 bases). The CDR3 has 13 amino acids. V was trimmed by 3 bases and J by 9 bases, leaving 12 bases between them. CDR1 is MDHEN, CDR2 SYDVKM, per germline. CDR3: CASSLGGRIEQFF. Written as DNA, the CDR3 is TGTGCCAGCAGTTTGGGGGGACGGATTGAGCAGTTCTTC.

This clonotype was counted between two and nine times. V is TRBV15 and J is TRBJ2-1; no firm D call. Trimming took 4 bases from V and 9 from J, leaving 7 bases between them. The CDR3 extends over 11 amino acids. Germline CDR1 LNHNV, CDR2 YYDKDF (reference sequence). The CDR3 here is CATSTLSEQFF. The CDR3, as DNA: TGTGCCACCAGCACCCTCAGTGAGCAGTTCTTC.

This clonotype has a count of ten or more. The chain carries TRBV11-2 and TRBJ2-5; D is tentatively TRBD1 or TRBD2 (6 bases each). The CDR3 has 17 residues. Germline values: CDR1 SGHAT, CDR2 FQNNGV. V lost 4 bases to trimming and J lost 5 bases, with 23 bases between them. CDR3 nucleotides: TGTGCCAGCAGCTCTTTAGGAGGGACACCCGATGGGGAGACCCAGTACTTC. This gives the protein CASSSLGGTPDGETQYF.

The chain uses TRBV5-1 and TRBJ2-1; TRBD2 matches at 8 bases. J gave up 0 bases and V 4 bases, and 6 bases lay outside the gene matches. The CDR3 contains 16 residues. Germline V gene lookup returns CDR1 SGHRS and CDR2 YFSETQ. CDR3 protein: CASSPTSDSSYNEQFF. CDR3 in DNA: TGCGCCAGCAGCCCGACTAGCGATAGCTCCTACAATGAGCAGTTCTTC. The full variable domain, its missing parts supplied by reference TRBV5-1 and TRBJ2-1, is KAGVTQTPRYLIKTRGQQVTLSCSPISGHRSVSWYQQTPGQGLQFLFEYFSETQRNKGNFPGRFSGRQFSNSRSEMNVSTLELGDSALYLCASSPTSDSSYNEQFFGPGTRLTVL.

This clonotype was seen a single time. Germline is not matched at one junction end, which may reflect a read error. V is TRBV13 and J is TRBJ2-7; D remains ambiguous. The length of the CDR3 is 12 residues. Germline V lookup: CDR1 PRHDT, CDR2 FYEKMQ (reference sequence). The CDR3: CTSSANSYEQYF. In nucleotides, the CDR3 is TGTACCAGCAGCGCCAACTCCTACGAGCAGTACTTC.

This clonotype was recorded a few times. DNA for the CDR3: TGTGCCAGCAGCACGCCATTGTTGGGTTCTTCCTACAATGAGCAGTTCTTC. It specifies CASSTPLLGSSYNEQFF. The chain links TRBV27 to TRBJ2-1; D is uncertain. The V and J ends lost 6 bases and 1 base respectively, with 19 bases between them. Germline CDR1 MNHEY, CDR2 SMNVEV (reference sequence). The CDR3 is 17 residues long.